Sequencing of this T cell receptor (beta chain) was carried out in a study of cytomegalovirus exposure and HLA in healthy donors (dated by TCRdb to 2015 to 2018). Regarding the study in general: According to an earlier analysis of 587 of the donors, about 180 million T cells yielded over 100 million unique TCR beta sequences and approximately 280 Gb of sequence data. The number of donors typed differed by locus, with roughly 629-640 for A, B, C, DRB1 and DQB1, more than 500 for DQA1, approximately 580 for DPA1, and some 440 for DPB1. Every repertoire in the discovery cohort had been generated on one and the same sequencing platform. The study aimed to test whether signatures of past pathogen exposure could be identified by cataloging public T cell receptors. A handful of DR-DQ haplotypes were handled as single units for association and clustering because linkage in the cohort was strong. Class I and class II HLA loci were covered by the typing at four-digit resolution. Genome-wide SNP genotypes for about 65% of the 666 donors were used in a later genetic analysis, which treated that subset as a discovery cohort. Donor age, sex, ethnicity and CMV serostatus were compiled alongside the repertoire data. Of the 398 genotyped donors, approximately 83% fell in the genetic ancestry cluster associated with self-reported Caucasian donors. An early release that covered some 640 HLA-typed donors contained about 300 gigabases of sequencing data and approximately 85 million unique TCR sequences. To predict cytomegalovirus infection status, the study brought together high-throughput TCR immunosequencing, statistical association of individual TCRs with disease status, and machine learning. Rather than drawing on any new phenotypic data, the later analysis identified candidate immune exposures from TCR beta sequences and the way those sequences occurred across donors. To decide whether each TCR beta V gene segment behaved as functional or pseudogenic, an earlier analysis of approximately 620 of the donors relied on high-throughput TCR beta sequencing. The study profiled the T cell repertoires of hundreds of subjects by immunosequencing and related them to cytomegalovirus serostatus. In a later analysis, previously published TCR beta repertoires from 666 donors were re-analyzed and high-resolution HLA genotyping was added so that TCR occurrence patterns could be studied. A separate validation cohort of 100 to 150 different subjects was used in addition to the 666-subject first cohort. Across approximately 420 genotyped donors of the cohort, an average of about 240,000 unique TCR beta nucleotide sequences per donor were sequenced, and roughly 18% of those sequences were non-productive. The study at large found these results: Most TCR sequences were seen in very few donors, while some public TCRs were found in many individuals. Sequencing depth was assumed to be roughly uniform across donors in the presence/absence analyses, though that assumption may not hold. Linkage disequilibrium might explain the correlated functional status among segregating V segments, but an unknown experimental factor could not be excluded. A later analysis reported that several top co-occurrence clusters appeared linked to parvovirus B19, influenza, CMV and Epstein-Barr virus. Because HLA typing was unavailable for some donors at each locus, only the typed subset was used in association tests. A further reported finding was that TCR beta sequences accurately predicted the HLA-A and HLA-B alleles for most subjects in the first cohort. According to a later analysis, most CMV-associated TCR beta chains appeared to be HLA-restricted, and the HLA associations seemed to be driven largely by CMV exposure. Compared with the roughly 600-donor mean, donors in an Asian-associated ancestry cluster had fewer N-insertions in productive TCRs, according to a later genetic analysis. A group of highly shared sequence variants was considered likely to be a technical artifact of the sequencing pipeline. According to a later analysis, TCR association rates differed among HLA loci, with DRB1 alleles showing the most associated TCRs and HLA-C alleles showing the fewest. Strong co-occurrence of HLA alleles, especially DR and DQ, made assigning TCR associations to individual alleles difficult. Because counts were too low, seventeen rarely observed V segments, including chromosome 9 orphons, were left out of the earlier analysis of 587 of the donors. Some IMGT-functional V segments, including TRBV6-2 and TRBV6-3, could not be distinguished by the 87-base-pair reads and were therefore excluded. Specific HLA alleles were associated with 15,000 to 20,000 TCR beta sequences at a false discovery rate of 0.05 in a later analysis. In a later genetic analysis, a missense DCLRE1C variant was associated with V-gene and J-gene trimming of TCR beta chains, and the association was replicated in an independent cohort. The study gave a list of roughly 150 TCR beta chains associated with cytomegalovirus. The authors suggested that the approach could potentially be generalized to other disease states and immunological phenotypes. A later analysis found that HLA-associated TCR beta chains were more clonally expanded and had lower generation probabilities than equally common non-associated chains. In an earlier analysis of roughly 500 of the donors, most TCR beta V segments appeared in productive rearrangements about 87% or about 30% of the time, broadly matching IMGT annotations. A few of the identified cytomegalovirus-associated TCR beta chains were confirmed in vitro to be specific for cytomegalovirus antigens. The classifier was reported to diagnose cytomegalovirus status with high specificity and sensitivity in both the original and validation cohorts. The cohort was sequenced for TCR beta chains only, and without alpha or paired-chain data the features that could be detected were limited. CMV serostatus was the only immune exposure information available for the cohort.

From its cysteine to its phenylalanine, the CDR3 spans 14 amino acids. Only the CDR3 DNA stays, 42 bases, in frame from base 1. CDR1 and CDR2 are drawn from the germline V gene (reference sequence): MNHEY, SMNVEV. Trimmed from V: 5 bases; trimmed from J: 2 bases; junction bases lacking a gene match: 3. In total, more than 500 healthy bone marrow donors made up the cohort. All cohort members were sampled while nominally healthy, although unrecorded immune exposures were likely present. The donor was CMV seronegative and was included in the group of a few hundred seronegative cohort members. A peripheral blood sample was provided by each donor, and peripheral blood mononuclear cells were used for TCR beta sequencing. The Qiagen DNeasy Blood Extraction Kit was used to extract genomic DNA from the blood cell samples. Library generation was performed with the immunoSEQ multiplex PCR assay. For the multiplex PCR, a mixture combining 60 forward primers for TCR Vbeta segments and 13 reverse primers for TCR Jbeta segments was used. The CDR3 region of rearranged TCR beta genes was amplified from genomic DNA by a multiplex PCR assay. On the Illumina HiSeq System, the amplified TCR beta libraries were sequenced as 87-base-pair reads. In the authors' own workflow: Across the 600 to 700 repertoires, a later analysis counted around 80 million unique TCR beta chains, approximately 10 million of which were shared by at least two donors. To remove PCR and sequencing errors, raw reads were error-corrected and collapsed into unique sequences using a nearest-neighbor algorithm that merged closely related sequences. CDR3 sequences were aligned to IMGT reference sequences to assign V, D and J gene segments. For a sequence to be retained, a match of at least six nucleotides to both a V gene segment and a J gene segment was required. A rearrangement was called productive if the CDR3 had no stop codons and remained in frame with V and J, and every other rearrangement was called non-productive. CDR3 was defined according to IMGT convention as the region running from the second conserved V-encoded cysteine to the conserved J-encoded phenylalanine. Sequences without an unambiguous match to a single V gene segment were excluded from the earlier analysis of about 630 of the donors. An earlier analysis of some 610 of the donors called V segments functional above 56.7% productive rearrangements and segregating when the between-donor standard deviation exceeded 5%. To diagnose cytomegalovirus status from the catalog of TCR beta chain sequences, a statistical classification framework was built. In a later analysis, V and J genes were assigned by comparing TCR nucleotide sequences against IMGT/GENE-DB human TR gene sequences. The TCRdist pipeline was used in a later analysis to assign CDR3 sequences and most-parsimonious VDJ recombination scenarios. In a later analysis, each TCR beta chain was defined by its CDR3 amino acid sequence together with its V-gene family, and reads lacking a unique V-gene family were excluded. In a later analysis, fewer than 600 highly shared, low-generation-probability nucleotide sequences were removed to address suspected cross-contamination and a sequencing artifact. For each public chain, a later analysis derived a clonal expansion index from normalized ranks of inferred template counts within each repertoire. In a later analysis, generation probabilities were computed with a VDJ recombination model fitted to out-of-frame rearrangements, and the resulting probabilities were checked against IGoR. In a later analysis, hypergeometric tests were used to score TCR-TCR, TCR-HLA and TCR-CMV co-occurrence, with a repertoire-size bias correction applied to TCR pairs. False discovery rates were estimated in a later analysis by permuting HLA or CMV assignments 20 times. In a later analysis, co-occurring TCRs were grouped using DBSCAN, and TCRdist sequence similarity was added for clustering within HLA-allele-positive subsets. For co-occurrence clustering, repertoires with fewer than 30,000 or more than 120,000 public chains were excluded, along with five or six repertoires with anomalous nucleotide sharing. TCRdb retrieved this table from immuneACCESS and kept in-frame rearrangements only. Not all clones are present; in checked studies, unresolved V genes account for under half, and no reason is known for the remainder. V, J and clone size are those of that table, while D and trimming were read from the DNA. This sample lists about 88,000 clones; about nine tenths were detected once. In total, the top ten clones hold about 2.5% of the sample.

As for this clone: Its antigen is currently not known. It has no much larger one-base neighbor in the sample; base qualities were not kept.

The sequence joins TRBV27 to TRBJ2-7, with 10 bases aligning to TRBD1. The origin of this receptor is a man between 18 and 35 years old in good health and CMV-seronegative. The specimen was PBMCs. The CDR3 in this case is CASSTGTGAYEQYF. The nucleotides read TGTGCCAGCAGTACCGGGACAGGGGCCTACGAGCAGTACTTC.